This TCR beta chain was sequenced in a study of CD8+CD57+ T cells in acquired aplastic anemia (dated by TCRdb to the late 2010s). For the wider study: A mean of 3.2 ug of DNA, ranging from roughly 0.17 to 30 ug, was extracted from sorted CD4+ and CD8+ cells. CD8+CD57+ expansion was defined as frequency above the mean frequency observed in healthy subjects.

For this chain, trimming is 5 bases at the V end and 1 base at the J end, and the number of junction bases without a gene match is 11. The CDR3 goes from the cysteine to the valine over 16 residues. Only the CDR3 part of the read is kept: 48 bases, read in frame from the first base. CDR1 and CDR2 were assigned from the germline V gene (reference sequence) as SGHAT and FQDESV. Genomic DNA was used as template for profiling of TCR beta VDJ combinations and CDR3 sequences. An Illumina HiSeq 2000 was used for TCR repertoire sequencing. Turning to the authors' computational methods: Repertoire assessment relied on Simpson's diversity index, CDR3 size and DJ length profiles, and TRBV/TRBJ rearrangement plots. Whichever DNA sequence was most abundant in the deep sequencing data was defined as the immunodominant clone. CDR3 amino acid sequences were checked for sharing between subjects and were compared against published repertoires and the VDJdb database. TCRdb passed the public sequencing reads through fastp at Q25 and MiXCR, retaining productive beta sequences. A single entry per CDR3 protein holds the most common genes and DNA from its merged rows. The V and J calls here are based on TCRdb, not the publication. The sample yields around 250,000 distinct CDR3 sequences; approximately 86% were counted once. 35% to 50% of the sample comes from the top ten.

Expansion of CD8+CD57+ cells had been shown by flow cytometry in the patients chosen for sequencing. Every patient had severe acquired aplastic anemia, diagnosed using the International Study of Aplastic Anemia and Agranulocytosis and Camitta criteria. No patient had received any therapy when blood was sampled. In this study, sorted CD4+ and CD8+ T cells from the blood of healthy subjects and of severe aplastic anemia patients had their TCR repertoires deep-sequenced. Patients were enrolled under clinicaltrials.gov protocols 00001620, 01623167, 00001397, 00071045, 00081523 and 00961064 in the USA. Ficoll-Paque density gradient centrifugation was used to isolate peripheral blood mononuclear cells. CD4+ and CD8+ T cells were sorted by FACS or magnetic beads before DNA extraction. Concerning this clonotype: It lacks a known antigen. No clone much larger than this one lies a single base away; base qualities are absent.

What the work shows at the level of the full study, not this receptor alone: Roughly 30 CD8+ CDR3 sequences were found to be shared between patients and controls, but these sequences appeared to be highly expressed in patients and within the immunodominant clones of the patients. CD8+ Simpson's diversity did not differ significantly between patients and healthy controls (P=0.060).

The source material was sorted CD4+, CD8+, or CD8+CD57+ T cells (not recorded which) from PBMCs. The sequence derives from a human donor with aplastic anemia. The chain links TRBV11-1 with TRBJ2-7, and 7 junctional nucleotides match TRBD1. The nucleotide sequence reads as follows: TGTGCCAGCAGCCCTGTAGGGACAGCCCTTTCCTACGAGCAGTACGTC. Its protein product is CASSPVGTALSYEQYV.